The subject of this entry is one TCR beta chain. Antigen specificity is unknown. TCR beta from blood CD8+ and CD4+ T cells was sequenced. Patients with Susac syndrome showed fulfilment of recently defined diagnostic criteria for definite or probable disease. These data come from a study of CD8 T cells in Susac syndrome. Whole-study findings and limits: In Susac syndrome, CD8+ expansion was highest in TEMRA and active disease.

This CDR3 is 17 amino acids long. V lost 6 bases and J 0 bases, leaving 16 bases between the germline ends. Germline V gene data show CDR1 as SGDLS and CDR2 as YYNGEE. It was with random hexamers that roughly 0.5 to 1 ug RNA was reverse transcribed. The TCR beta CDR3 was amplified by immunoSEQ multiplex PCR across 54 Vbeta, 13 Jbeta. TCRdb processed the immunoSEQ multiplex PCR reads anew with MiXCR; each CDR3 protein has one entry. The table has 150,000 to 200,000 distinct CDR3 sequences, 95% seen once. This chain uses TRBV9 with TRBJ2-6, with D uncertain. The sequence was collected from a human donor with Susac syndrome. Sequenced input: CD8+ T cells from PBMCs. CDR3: CASTNSISLSGANVLTF. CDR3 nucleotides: TGTGCCAGCACCAACTCGATCTCACTCTCTGGGGCCAACGTCCTGACTTTC. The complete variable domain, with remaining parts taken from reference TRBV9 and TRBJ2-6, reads DSGVTQTPKHLITATGQRVTLRCSPRSGDLSVYWYQQSLDQGLQFLIQYYNGEERAKGNILERFSAQQFPDLHSELNLSSLELGDSALYFCASTNSISLSGANVLTFGAGSRLTVL.